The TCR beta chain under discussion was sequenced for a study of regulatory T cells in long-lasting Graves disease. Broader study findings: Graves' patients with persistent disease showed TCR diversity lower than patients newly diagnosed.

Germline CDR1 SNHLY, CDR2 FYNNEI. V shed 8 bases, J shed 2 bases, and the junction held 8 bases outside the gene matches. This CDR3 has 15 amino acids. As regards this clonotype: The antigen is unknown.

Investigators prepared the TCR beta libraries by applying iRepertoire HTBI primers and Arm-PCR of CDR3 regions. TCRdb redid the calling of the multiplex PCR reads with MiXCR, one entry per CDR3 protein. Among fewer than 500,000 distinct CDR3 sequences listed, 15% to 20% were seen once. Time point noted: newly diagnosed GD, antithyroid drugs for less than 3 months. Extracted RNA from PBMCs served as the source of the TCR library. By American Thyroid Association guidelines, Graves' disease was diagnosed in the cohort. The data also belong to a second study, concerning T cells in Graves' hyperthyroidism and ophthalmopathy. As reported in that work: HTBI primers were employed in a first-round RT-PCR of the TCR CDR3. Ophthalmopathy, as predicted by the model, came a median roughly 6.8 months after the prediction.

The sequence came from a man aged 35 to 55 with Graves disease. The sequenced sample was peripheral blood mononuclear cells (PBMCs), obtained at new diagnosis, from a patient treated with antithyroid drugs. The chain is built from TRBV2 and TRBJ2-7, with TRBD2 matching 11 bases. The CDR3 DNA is TGTGCCAGCGGAGCTCCGACTAGCGGGGCCTACGAGCAGTACTTC. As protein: CASGAPTSGAYEQYF. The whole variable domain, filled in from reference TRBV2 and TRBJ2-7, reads EPEVTQTPSHQVTQMGQEVILRCVPISNHLYFYWYRQILGQKVEFLVSFYNNEISEKSEIFDDQFSVERPDGSNFTLKIRSTKLEDSAMYFCASGAPTSGAYEQYFGPGTRLTVT.